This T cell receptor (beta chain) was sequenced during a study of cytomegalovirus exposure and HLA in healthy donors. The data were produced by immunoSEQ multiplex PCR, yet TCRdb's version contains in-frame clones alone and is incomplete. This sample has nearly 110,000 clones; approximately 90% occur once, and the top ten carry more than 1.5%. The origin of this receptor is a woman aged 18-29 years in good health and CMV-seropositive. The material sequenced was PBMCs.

CDR3 DNA sequence: TGTGCCAGCAGTTACTCGGGGCGGAGAGATACGCAGTATTTT. Its translation: CASSYSGRRDTQYF. The chain is built from TRBV6-5 and TRBJ2-3; possible D gene TRBD1, 5 bases. The CDR3 runs 14 residues. Trimming removed 0 bases at V and 5 bases at J, with 9 bases between. Germline lookup yields CDR1 MNHEY and CDR2 SVGAGI.